Here is one TCR beta chain with its context. Random hexamers were used to reverse transcribe about 0.5 to 1 ug of RNA. One entry per CDR3 protein, called by TCRdb with MiXCR from the immunoSEQ multiplex PCR reads. This sample yields more than 150,000 distinct CDR3 sequences, of which 85% to 95% are seen a single time; more than 0.2% belongs to the top ten. Looked up from germline, CDR1 is MNHEY and CDR2 is SMNVEV (reference sequence). The V and J ends lost 4 bases and 4 bases respectively, with 16 bases between them. The CDR3 extends over 15 amino acids. This sample was taken from a study of CD8 T cells in Susac syndrome.

Sample: CD8+ T cells from PBMCs. The clonotype originates from a human donor with multiple sclerosis. The chain carries TRBV27 and TRBJ1-1; D possibly corresponds to TRBD1 (6 bases). CDR3: CASSSTGGGGTEAFF. In nucleotides, the CDR3 is TGTGCCAGCAGTTCCACGGGGGGAGGGGGCACTGAAGCTTTCTTT.